This T cell receptor (beta chain) was identified in a study of T-cell reconstitution after alpha-beta-depleted transplantation in children. The V gene lost 6 bases and the J gene lost 5 bases, with 11 bases spanning the gap. There are 12 residues in the CDR3. This clonotype was picked up a small number of times. The antigen remains unidentified. Unique molecular identifiers were built into the TCRbeta library. A single record per CDR3 protein comes from TCRdb applying MiXCR to the PCR reads. The table shows hundreds of thousands of distinct CDR3 sequences, with around 12% occurring only once. Study results and caveats: After transplant, at about two months, alpha-beta T cells were reportedly derived from several hundred expanded graft clones. T-cell numbers and diversity, one year after transplant, stemmed largely from T cells that were newly produced.

The V and J genes are TRBV12-3 or TRBV12-4 and TRBJ2-7; D unclear. The sequenced sample was PBMCs, obtained before TCRalphabeta/CD19-depleted stem cell transplant. The sequence derives from a girl aged 2 to 9 with congenital amegakaryocytic thrombocytopenia, due to receive a stem cell transplant. CDR3 sequence (DNA): TGTGCCAGCAGCACACAAGCCCACGAGCAGTACTTC. Amino acids: CASSTQAHEQYF.